This T cell receptor beta chain stems from a study of Graves' ophthalmopathy and Graves' hyperthyroidism. Overall study results and limits: Progression of ophthalmopathy was predicted by the model with less than 71% sensitivity and approximately 72% specificity. Blood repertoires reportedly contained most expanded thyroid clonotypes above 0.001 frequency.

Hyperthyroidism in these 18- to 65-year-old patients was newly diagnosed, lasting under 2 months. Exclusion covered patients with other autoimmune diseases or uncontrolled infections (as well as pregnancy or lactation). Germline assignment: CDR1 MNHNY and CDR2 SVGAGI (reference sequence). V lost 9 bases to trimming and J lost 7 bases, with 19 bases between them. This CDR3 region has 14 residues. The authors amplified TCR beta CDR3 regions, and they did so from RNA transcripts for repertoire sequencing. HTBI primers primed a first-round RT-PCR, and a second-round multiplex PCR followed. TCRdb processed the multiplex PCR reads anew with MiXCR; each CDR3 protein has one entry. Of about 500,000 distinct CDR3 sequences detected, less than 40% appear once; the ten largest clones hold around 4%. As for this clonotype: Its target is unknown.

The sample comprised peripheral blood or thyroid tissue (not recorded which). The V and J genes are TRBV6-6 and TRBJ1-5; perhaps TRBD1 as D (6 bases). This clonotype was sampled from an adult man with Graves' hyperthyroidism. DNA of the CDR3: TGTGCCAGTTGTCCCGGGGGGCGCTTGCAGCCCCAGCATTTT. Translating gives CASCPGGRLQPQHF.